These T cell receptor beta chains were read from a single sample in a study of regulatory T cells in long-lasting Graves disease. One entry per CDR3 protein, called by TCRdb with MiXCR from the multiplex PCR reads. In the table there are some 410,000 distinct CDR3 sequences, roughly 17% of which are singletons. The data also belong to a second study, concerning T cells in Graves' hyperthyroidism and ophthalmopathy.

The specimen was peripheral blood mononuclear cells (PBMCs), collected at new diagnosis, from a patient treated with antithyroid drugs. The receptors stem from a woman in her thirties with Graves disease. Each CDR3 is given with its conserved first and last residue. D genes are given only for firm matches. A clone size is listed for some rows: how often the clone was seen (once, few, many), or a class if it is expanded.

d_gene | j_gene | abundance | v_gene | CDR3aa | CDR3nt
TRBD2 | TRBJ2-5 | NA | TRBV12-3/TRBV12-4 | CASRGGIGTSGSRSTQYF | TGTGCCAGCAGGGGAGGCATAGGGACTAGCGGGAGTAGGAGTACCCAGTACTTC
TRBD1 | TRBJ1-5 | few | TRBV5-1 | CASSTGTGGQPQHF | TGCGCCAGCAGCACCGGGACAGGCGGTCAGCCCCAGCATTTT
TRBD2 | TRBJ2-7 | NA | TRBV15 | CATSRTGLAGPFSYEQYF | TGTGCCACCAGCAGAACGGGACTAGCGGGCCCTTTCTCCTACGAGCAGTACTTC
TRBD2 | TRBJ2-5 | many | TRBV28 | CASSSGGGSQETQYF | TGTGCCAGCAGTTCAGGCGGGGGGTCGCAAGAGACCCAGTACTTC
NA | TRBJ1-3 | many | TRBV12-3/TRBV12-4 | CASSPQGIGNTIYF | TGTGCCAGCAGCCCACAGGGAATCGGAAACACCATATATTTT
NA | TRBJ2-5 | NA | TRBV19 | CASSMGLGGQETQYF | TGTGCCAGTAGTATGGGACTCGGAGGCCAAGAGACCCAGTACTTC
NA | TRBJ1-5 | few | TRBV28 | CASTLLGVSNQPQHF | TGTGCCAGCACCCTGCTGGGGGTTAGCAATCAGCCCCAGCATTTT
TRBD2 | TRBJ2-3 | NA | TRBV24-1 | CATSEWTSGSRDTQYF | TGTGCCACCAGTGAGTGGACTAGCGGGAGTAGAGATACGCAGTATTTT
TRBD2 | TRBJ2-1 | NA | TRBV27 | CASSQTSGRPNEQFF | TGTGCCAGCAGTCAGACTAGCGGGAGGCCTAATGAGCAGTTCTTC
TRBD2 | TRBJ2-1 | NA | TRBV29-1 | CSVEDPGLAGSHEQFF | TGCAGCGTTGAGGATCCGGGACTAGCGGGATCCCATGAGCAGTTCTTC
TRBD1 | TRBJ1-5 | many | TRBV15 | CATSREGGSGNQPQHF | TGTGCCACCAGCAGAGAAGGGGGCAGCGGCAATCAGCCCCAGCATTTT
NA | TRBJ1-1 | NA | TRBV3-1 | CASSQVQFQGQACF | TGTGCCAGCAGCCAAGTACAGTTCCAGGGCCAAGCTTGCTTT
TRBD2 | TRBJ2-7 | many | TRBV29-1 | CSVVPSGRGEQYF | TGCAGCGTTGTTCCTAGCGGGAGGGGCGAGCAGTACTTC
NA | TRBJ2-1 | few | TRBV12-5 | CASGLVRDNEQFF | TGTGCTAGTGGTTTGGTACGGGACAATGAGCAGTTCTTC
TRBD2 | TRBJ2-1 | once | TRBV6-1 | CASSDGTSGRVNEQFF | TGTGCCAGCAGTGACGGGACTAGCGGGAGGGTAAATGAGCAGTTCTTC
NA | TRBJ2-1 | few | TRBV19 | CASSTNGAEQFF | TGTGCCAGTAGTACGAATGGCGCTGAGCAGTTCTTC
NA | TRBJ2-1 | many | TRBV7-9 | CASSLGGTREQFF | TGTGCCAGCAGCTTAGGTGGGACGCGGGAGCAGTTCTTC
NA | TRBJ2-5 | many | TRBV12-3/TRBV12-4 | CASSFAWAQETQYF | TGTGCCAGCAGTTTTGCCTGGGCCCAAGAGACCCAGTACTTC
NA | TRBJ2-3 | NA | TRBV5-5 | CASIENAGAPDTQYF | TGTGCCAGCATCGAGAATGCGGGGGCCCCCGATACGCAGTATTTT
NA | TRBJ1-5 | NA | TRBV20-1 | CSASQGHLNSNQPQHF | TGCAGTGCTAGTCAAGGGCATCTCAATAGCAATCAGCCCCAGCATTTT
NA | TRBJ2-2 | NA | TRBV19 | CASSIAASVRNTGELFF | TGTGCCAGTAGTATAGCAGCTAGCGTTCGAAACACCGGGGAGCTGTTTTTT
TRBD2 | TRBJ2-1 | many | TRBV18 | CASSPRDGLAGVDEQFF | TGTGCCAGCTCCCCAAGGGATGGACTAGCGGGAGTCGATGAGCAGTTCTTC
NA | TRBJ1-5 | many | TRBV27 | CASSSGFNQPQHF | TGCGCCAGCAGCTCGGGTTTCAATCAGCCCCAGCATTTT
NA | TRBJ2-3 | NA | TRBV19 | CASSIGATTDTQYF | TGTGCCAGTAGTATAGGGGCTACCACAGATACGCAGTATTTT
NA | TRBJ1-5 | NA | TRBV6-4 | CASSDSLDNQPQHF | TGTGCCAGCAGTGACTCGTTGGACAATCAGCCCCAGCATTTT
NA | TRBJ2-4 | many | TRBV28 | CASRGNIQYF | TGTGCCAGCCGGGGAAACATTCAGTACTTC
NA | TRBJ2-5 | NA | TRBV28 | CVSSSGPSQETQYF | TGTGTCAGCAGTTCGGGACCCAGTCAAGAGACCCAGTACTTC